The T cell receptor beta chain described here comes from a study of T cell responses to AZD1222 COVID-19 vaccine. Overall study findings and caveats: The repertoires were collected only after the peak T cell response. Clonal diversity was possibly underestimated, and the donors were mostly white British, with more females.

Profiling relied on immunoSEQ multiplex PCR, and the TCRdb table lists in-frame clones only, not all of them. Among fewer than 150,000 clones, roughly 87% were seen once, and the ten largest hold approximately 1.5%. Concerning this clone itself: As yet, its antigen is unknown.

V was cut by 6 bases and J by 2 bases, with 8 bases left in between. The germline V gene has CDR1 WSHSY and CDR2 SAAADI. The CDR3 contains 13 residues. J is TRBJ1-5 and V is TRBV10-2; TRBD1 might be the D (5 bases). The starting material was peripheral blood, obtained on day 0 of AZD1222 vaccination. This TCR derives from an adult in good health. CDR3 coding DNA: TGCGCCAGCAGGAGAGGGGGCAATCAGCCCCAGCATTTT. Amino acids: CASRRGGNQPQHF.